This entry is about one T cell receptor beta chain. Its specific antigen is unknown. No much larger clonotype is one base removed from it; base qualities were not supplied. This record comes from a study of cytomegalovirus exposure and HLA in healthy donors (dated by TCRdb to between 2016 and 2019). Study-wide context: In an earlier analysis of some 610 of the donors, approximately 300 Gb of sequence data and 117 million unique TCR beta sequences from 150 million to 200 million T cells were reported. About 330 gigabases of sequencing data and approximately 91 million unique TCR sequences made up an early release that covered about 640 HLA-typed donors. The genetic ancestry cluster associated with self-reported Caucasian donors included roughly 84% of the 398 genotyped donors. The study was designed to test whether signatures of past pathogen exposure could be identified by cataloging public T cell receptors. The study used immunosequencing to profile the T cell repertoires of 666 subjects and linked those repertoires to cytomegalovirus serostatus. Along with the approximately 650-subject first cohort, a separate validation cohort of over a hundred different subjects was used. To predict cytomegalovirus infection status, the study brought together high-throughput TCR immunosequencing, statistical association of individual TCRs with disease status, and machine learning. A later analysis re-examined previously published TCR beta repertoires from just over 650 donors and added high-resolution HLA genotyping to investigate patterns of TCR occurrence. In the later analysis, no new phenotypic data were used to find candidate immune exposures; instead, reliance was placed on TCR beta sequences and their occurrence across donors. In an earlier analysis of 500 to 650 of the donors, high-throughput TCR beta sequencing was used to judge whether each TCR beta V gene segment behaved as functional or pseudogenic. Donor age, sex, ethnicity and CMV serostatus were compiled alongside the repertoire data. A later genetic analysis took genome-wide SNP genotypes for about 55% of the 666 donors and used that subset as a discovery cohort. Every discovery cohort repertoire had been produced on one sequencing platform. Class I and class II HLA loci were covered by the typing at four-digit resolution. Typing coverage differed by locus: A, B, C, DRB1 and DQB1 were typed in roughly 620-640 donors, DQA1 in about 510, DPA1 in 600 to 610, and DPB1 in roughly 470. Roughly five DR-DQ haplotypes were handled as single units for association and clustering, since linkage in the cohort was strong. Across approximately 400 genotyped donors of the cohort, an average of about 200,000 unique TCR beta nucleotide sequences per donor were sequenced, and roughly a sixth of those sequences were non-productive.

In total, about 650 healthy bone marrow donors made up the cohort. At the time of sampling, every cohort member was nominally healthy, though immune exposures that went unrecorded were likely present. The donor was CMV seropositive and belonged to the group of more than 250 seropositive cohort members. Every donor gave a peripheral blood sample, and the peripheral blood mononuclear cells from that sample were used for TCR beta sequencing. The Qiagen DNeasy Blood Extraction Kit was used to extract genomic DNA from the blood cell samples. The CDR3 numbers 13 residues from cysteine through phenylalanine. The DNA shown is the 39-base CDR3, in frame from base 1. Relative to germline, V is missing 5 bases and J is missing 5 bases, with 4 bases of the junction outside any gene match. The germline V gene specifies SGHTA as CDR1 and FQGTGA as CDR2. Results the study describes overall, beyond this receptor: A further reported finding was that TCR beta sequences accurately predicted the HLA-A and HLA-B alleles for most subjects in the first cohort. Strong co-occurrence of HLA alleles, especially DR and DQ, made assigning TCR associations to individual alleles difficult. Most TCR sequences were seen in very few donors, while some public TCRs were found in many individuals. A later genetic analysis associated a missense DCLRE1C variant with V-gene and J-gene trimming of TCR beta chains, and an independent cohort replicated the association. Sequencing depth was assumed to be roughly uniform across donors in the presence/absence analyses, though that assumption may not hold. In an earlier analysis of approximately 590 of the donors, most TCR beta V segments were observed in productive rearrangements about 87% or about 30% of the time, broadly matching IMGT annotations. Linkage disequilibrium might explain the correlated functional status among segregating V segments, but an unknown experimental factor could not be ruled out. CMV serostatus was the only immune exposure information available for the cohort. In the study, approximately 160 TCR beta chains were listed as associated with cytomegalovirus. Most CMV-associated TCR beta chains appeared to be HLA-restricted in a later analysis, and the HLA associations seemed to be driven largely by CMV exposure. Because the 87-base-pair reads could not distinguish some IMGT-functional V segments, including TRBV6-2 and TRBV6-3, those segments were excluded. Because some donors lacked HLA typing at each locus, the association tests relied only on the typed subset. A later analysis associated 16,951 TCR beta sequences with specific HLA alleles at a false discovery rate of 0.05. According to a later analysis, TCR association rates differed among HLA loci, with DRB1 alleles showing the most associated TCRs and HLA-C alleles showing the fewest. In vitro tests confirmed that a few of the cytomegalovirus-associated TCR beta chains recognize cytomegalovirus antigens. Several of the top co-occurrence clusters appeared to be linked to parvovirus B19, influenza, CMV and Epstein-Barr virus, according to a later analysis. A group of highly shared sequence variants was considered likely to be a technical artifact of the sequencing pipeline. The classifier was reported to diagnose cytomegalovirus status with high specificity and sensitivity in both the original cohort and the validation cohort. Some 16 rarely observed V segments, including chromosome 9 orphons, were excluded from the earlier analysis of several hundred of the donors because counts were too low. It was suggested by the authors that the approach could potentially be generalized to other disease states and immunological phenotypes. This cohort had only TCR beta chains sequenced, and the lack of alpha or paired-chain data limited which features could be detected. In a later genetic analysis, fewer N-insertions in productive TCRs were reported among donors in an Asian-associated ancestry cluster than the 666-donor mean. A later analysis found that HLA-associated TCR beta chains were more clonally expanded and had lower generation probabilities than equally common non-associated chains.

Libraries were built with the immunoSEQ multiplex PCR assay. For the multiplex PCR, a mixture combining 60 forward primers for TCR Vbeta segments and 13 reverse primers for TCR Jbeta segments was used. The CDR3 region of rearranged TCR beta genes was amplified from genomic DNA with a multiplex PCR assay. The Illumina HiSeq System was used to sequence the amplified TCR beta libraries as 87-base-pair reads. As for how the authors treated the data: A later analysis counted about 80 million unique TCR beta chains across the 666 repertoires, and around 9.9 million of these chains were shared by at least two donors. To remove PCR and sequencing errors, raw reads were error-corrected and collapsed into unique sequences using a nearest-neighbor algorithm that merged closely related sequences. V, D and J gene segments were assigned by aligning CDR3 sequences to IMGT reference sequences. For a sequence to be retained, at least a six-nucleotide match to both a V gene segment and a J gene segment was required. A rearrangement was called productive if the CDR3 had no stop codons and remained in frame with V and J, and every other rearrangement was called non-productive. CDR3 was defined by IMGT convention, running from the second conserved V-encoded cysteine to the conserved J-encoded phenylalanine. The earlier analysis of some 580 of the donors excluded any sequence lacking an unambiguous match to a single V gene segment. In an earlier analysis of about 590 of the donors, a V segment was called functional when productive rearrangements were above 56.7%, and segregating when the standard deviation between donors exceeded 5%. A statistical classification framework was built for diagnosing cytomegalovirus status from the catalog of TCR beta chain sequences. In a later analysis, V and J genes were assigned by comparing TCR nucleotide sequences against IMGT/GENE-DB human TR gene sequences. Using the TCRdist pipeline, a later analysis assigned CDR3 sequences along with most-parsimonious VDJ recombination scenarios. In a later analysis, each TCR beta chain was defined by its CDR3 amino acid sequence together with its V-gene family, and reads lacking a unique V-gene family were excluded. A later analysis removed roughly 590 highly shared, low-generation-probability nucleotide sequences to deal with suspected cross-contamination and a sequencing artifact. A later analysis calculated a clonal expansion index for each public chain from normalized within-repertoire ranks of inferred template counts. A later analysis computed generation probabilities with a VDJ recombination model fitted to out-of-frame rearrangements, and checked the results against IGoR. Hypergeometric tests were used in a later analysis to score TCR-TCR, TCR-HLA and TCR-CMV co-occurrence, with a repertoire-size bias correction applied to the TCR pairs. A later analysis estimated false discovery rates by permuting HLA or CMV assignments 20 times. In a later analysis, co-occurring TCRs were grouped with DBSCAN, and TCRdist sequence similarity was added when clustering was performed within HLA-allele-positive subsets. Repertoires with fewer than 30,000 or more than 120,000 public chains, plus five repertoires with anomalous nucleotide sharing, were excluded from co-occurrence clustering. Imported from immuneACCESS, the table was reduced by TCRdb to in-frame sequences with V and J called. These copies leave out some clones; in studies compared against another copy, an unresolved V gene accounts for under half, and the cause of the remainder is not known. The V and J calls and clone size were taken over from that table, and D and trimming were inferred from the DNA. Recorded for this sample are 90,000 or so clones; 80% of them occurred a single time. The leading ten clones occupy about 23% of the sample.

Sequencing was done on a sample of PBMCs. The TCR was taken from a woman between 50 and 59 years old in good health and CMV-seropositive. The rearranged segments are TRBV7-3 and TRBJ2-7; TRBD1 matches 9 bases in the middle. The CDR3 in this case is CASSRDRDNEQYF. The DNA sequence reads TGTGCCAGCAGCCGGGACAGGGACAACGAGCAGTACTTC.